The 3 T cell receptor beta chains below come from one sample, sequenced in a study of T cell repertoires in cytomegalovirus infection. No antigen is known for these receptors. A single record per CDR3 protein comes from TCRdb applying MiXCR to the reads. This sample has approximately 260,000 distinct CDR3 sequences, with around 20% found just once. The sample in question was cultured PBMCs, obtained from culture after CMV antigen stimulation. Source of these receptors: a human donor in good health (CMV status not recorded). Some clones in this sample may be carry-over from other donors' samples.

V gene TRBV30 combines with J gene TRBJ2-2, with no clear D. V lost 3 bases to trimming and J lost 4 bases, with 9 bases between them. The germline V gene encodes CDR1 GTSNPN and CDR2 SVGIG (reference sequence). The CDR3 has 13 residues. Written as DNA, the CDR3 is TGTGCCTGGAGCCCTTTCGGCACCGGGGAGCTGTTTTTT. Translating it yields CAWSPFGTGELFF.

The chain carries TRBV27 and TRBJ1-2; 8 nucleotides agree with TRBD1. The CDR3 covers 15 residues. The ends lost 4 bases at V and 7 bases at J; junction bases unmatched: 11. The V gene's germline CDR1 is MNHEY and CDR2 SMNVEV (reference sequence). The CDR3 sequence: CASSSPAGGKGGYTF. As DNA, the CDR3 is TGTGCCAGCAGTTCTCCCGCAGGGGGCAAGGGTGGCTACACCTTC.

This clonotype was seen repeatedly, ten times or more. J is TRBJ2-5 and V is TRBV7-3; D remains unclear. The CDR3 is 13 residues long. Germline CDR1 and CDR2: SGHTA and FQGTGA. V was trimmed by 3 bases and J by 1 base, leaving 6 bases between them. CDR3 DNA: TGTGCCAGCAGCTTCGGCTCCCAAGAGACCCAGTACTTC. This gives the protein CASSFGSQETQYF.